Included here is one TCR beta chain sequence, with context. This clonotype was recorded at least ten times. The antigen it recognizes is unknown. Nothing much larger sits one base from this clone, and base qualities are not available. The time point label corresponds to: newly diagnosed GD, antithyroid drugs for less than 3 months. For both TCR sequencing and RNA sequencing, RNA was extracted from PBMCs in TRIzol. The diagnosis of Graves' disease followed American Thyroid Association guidelines. Patients for the study were recruited at an endocrinology department in Xi'an, China. From each patient, around 9.3 milliliters of peripheral blood was collected into an EDTA anticoagulant tube. Ficoll Paque Plus density gradient separation was used to isolate PBMCs, and no further T cell sorting was performed. RNA quality was checked with an Agilent 2100 Bioanalyzer and agarose gel, and concentration with a NanoDrop 2000.

Reading the germline V gene (reference sequence) gives CDR1 SEHNR and CDR2 FQNEAQ. There are 15 amino acids in the CDR3, from cysteine to phenylalanine inclusive. Only CDR3 DNA remains: 45 bases, in frame from the first base. V is trimmed back by 4 bases and J by 3 bases, and the junction contains 6 bases that no gene match accounts for. The sample comes from a study of regulatory T cells in long-lasting Graves disease (dated by TCRdb to about 2021). About the investigation overall: Newly diagnosed Graves' disease patients had taken antithyroid drugs for less than 3 months. This study used TCR sequencing and RNA sequencing of peripheral blood to compare persistent Graves' disease patients against newly diagnosed Graves' disease patients. The study was conducted in China and was registered as a clinical trial. A total of 35 or so samples were covered by TCR sequencing, comprising around 13 persistent and 20 or so newly diagnosed Graves' disease patients.

Broader findings and caveats from the paper: The authors noted that the small sample size was a limitation that may lower accuracy. Sequencing and analysis were restricted to the TCR beta chain. Only peripheral blood was studied, because thyroid tissue, the primary lesion, was inaccessible. A larger number of public clonotypes was shared among persistent patients (more than 2,500) than among newly diagnosed patients (approximately 1,000). Lower TCR Shannon entropy and fewer highly expanded clones were observed in persistent Graves' disease patients than in newly diagnosed patients, which suggested clonal expansion. TRBV28, TRBJ1-2 and TRBJ2-5 were preferentially used in persistent disease, while TRBV20-1 and TRBJ2-1 were favored in newly diagnosed disease.

Receptors were amplified or captured by multiplex PCR. The reads were generated on an Illumina HiSeq 4000. iRepertoire HTBI primers and Arm-PCR amplification of CDR3 regions were used to construct TCR beta libraries. Before sequencing, the PCR products went through gel purification. The published analysis was carried out like this. Across samples, about 64 TRBV and roughly 15 TRBJ segments were identified and used for gene usage analysis of CDR3 amino acid clonotypes. COPE and FqMerger were used to merge filtered high-quality paired reads into contigs. BLAST was used to align contigs to IMGT TRBV, TRBD and TRBJ reference genes, and CDR3 was defined according to IMGT. Highly expanded clones were defined as clonotypes with a frequency above 0.1%. Repertoire diversity was measured by Shannon entropy, and V-J evenness by the Gini coefficient. Clonotypes shared by more than one individual were considered public. TCRdb applied fastp at Q25 and MiXCR to the public reads, then kept only in-frame beta chains. Entries that share a CDR3 protein sequence are merged under the most common genes and DNA. TCRdb, not the original authors, processed these V and J calls. A total of 580,000 or so distinct CDR3 sequences appear in this sample, 15% to 20% of them only once. The top ten hold approximately 12% of the sample.

The same data also went into a second study, on T cells in Graves' hyperthyroidism and ophthalmopathy. Reported in the second study: Stable Graves' hyperthyroidism was defined as the absence of progression to ophthalmopathy over 18 months of follow-up. Hyperthyroidism patients were aged 18 to 65 years and newly diagnosed, with disease duration of less than 2 months. Exclusion was applied to patients with uncontrolled infections, other autoimmune diseases, pregnancy or lactation. Diagnoses relied on clinical symptoms, serum thyroxine and TRAb, thyroid ultrasound and orbital computed tomography. For the first round of RT-PCR on the TCR CDR3, the HTBI primer set was used together with the Qiagen OneStep RT-PCR kit. Blood samples also contained most of the expanded thyroid clonotypes (frequency above 0.001), which suggests that blood repertoires may reflect thyroid immune responses. Ophthalmopathy was separated from stable hyperthyroidism by a 13 V-J signature model, with around 90% sensitivity and about 81% specificity obtained in cross-validation and 80%/75% obtained in testing. In validation, the model predicted progression to ophthalmopathy with roughly 70% sensitivity and 72% to 85% specificity, a median of 6.5 months before onset. To identify TCR V-J signatures that set the groups apart, the researchers used a discovery cohort of roughly 100 patients, made up of 40 to 45 with Graves' ophthalmopathy and around 58 with stable Graves' hyperthyroidism. An independent validation cohort of around 19 hyperthyroidism patients and 17 patients who later progressed to ophthalmopathy tested prospective prediction of ophthalmopathy. The roughly 90 discovery patients were divided at random into training and test sets in a 7:3 ratio. In addition, the study compared T-cell repertoires in thyroid tissue and in blood from five or six Graves' hyperthyroidism patients. Following sampling, methimazole starting at 30 mg daily was given to hyperthyroidism patients, and high-dose intravenous methylprednisolone was given to ophthalmopathy patients. Libraries were constructed in a second round of multiplex PCR, after which size selection and purification were carried out. Sequencing of the libraries was done on an Illumina HiSeq2000 using paired-end 100 bp reads. Raw data were processed with SOAPnuke, discarding reads with adapters, uncalled bases, mean Phred below 15, or no exact constant-primer or identifier match. High-quality paired reads were merged using COPE v1.2.5, and each unique nucleotide sequence was defined as a clonotype. MiTCR v1.1 was used to align the clonotypes against IMGT TRBV, TRBD and TRBJ reference segments. Only V-J combinations with frequency above 0.0001, covering about 99% of repertoires, were analysed. A TCS score was defined as the ratio of F50 (clonal expansion) to E x V (chaos), with BLOSUM62-based TCRdist applied between CDR3 peptides within each V-J. Welch's t-statistics and random forest reduced several hundred V-J features to 13, which were used in a naive Bayes classifier (R e1071). Sample size was not statistically predetermined, and investigators were not blinded to group allocation. The paper describes TCR Vbeta CDR3 sequencing of 120 to 150 peripheral blood samples, made up of under 50 ophthalmopathy patients, approximately 76 hyperthyroidism patients and 17 progressor patients.

This specimen was peripheral blood mononuclear cells (PBMCs), taken at new diagnosis, from a patient treated with antithyroid drugs. This chain is built from TRBV7-9 and TRBJ2-1; 7 central bases correspond to TRBD2. This receptor was taken from a man younger than 35 with Graves disease. Donor details come from another sample of the same person, matched by shared clones. The CDR3: CASSSRGSRYNEQFF. The base sequence is TGTGCCAGCAGCTCTCGCGGGAGTCGCTACAATGAGCAGTTCTTC.